The 30 T cell receptor beta chains listed next were all sequenced from one sample in a study of blood T cell repertoires in COVID-19. Data came from immunoSEQ multiplex PCR; TCRdb stores just in-frame clones and leaves some out. The table has roughly 230,000 clones, 89% seen once. Sequencing was done on a sample of PBMCs or T cells enriched from blood (not recorded which). These receptors were taken from a woman in her twenties or thirties with acute COVID-19.

The chain couples TRBV9 to TRBJ2-2; 10 bases align to TRBD2. Unmatched junction bases numbered 12, after V lost 3 bases and J lost 1 base. From germline, CDR1 is SGDLS and CDR2 YYNGEE. The CDR3 is 19 amino acids. The CDR3 bases are TGTGCCAGCAGCGCCCGAACTATTACTAGCGGGGAGAACACCGGGGAGCTGTTTTTT. It translates to CASSARTITSGENTGELFF.

This chain joins TRBV24-1 and TRBJ2-2; TRBD2 agrees at 7 bases. CDR1 is KGHDR and CDR2 is SFDVKD in the germline V gene. CDR3 length: 17 residues. V trimming: 3 bases; J trimming: 1 base; junction bases outside the gene matches: 7. As DNA, the CDR3 is TGTGCCACCAGTGATACGGGTGGCGGGGGGAACACCGGGGAGCTGTTTTTT. Translating it yields CATSDTGGGGNTGELFF.

The rearrangement uses TRBV4-3 and TRBJ2-5, with 10 bases matching TRBD2. Germline CDR1 is LGHNA and CDR2 is YSLEER. The CDR3 spans 13 residues. V shed 4 bases and J 5 bases; nucleotides not matched to a gene: 1. The CDR3 region is CASSLLAGETQYF. In DNA form, the CDR3 reads TGCGCCAGCAGCCTACTAGCGGGGGAGACCCAGTACTTC.

The chain uses TRBV10-3 and TRBJ2-1; 9 positions agree with TRBD2. CDR1 and CDR2 from the germline V gene are ENHRY and SYGVKD. CDR3 length equals 16 residues. The J segment lost 2 bases and the V segment lost 10 bases, leaving 12 bases of the junction unmatched. Here the CDR3 reads CATRGSGGRAYNEQFF. In DNA, the CDR3 is TGTGCCACCCGGGGGAGCGGGGGGCGTGCCTACAATGAGCAGTTCTTC.

The chain couples TRBV9 to TRBJ2-2; weak D call: TRBD1 (5 bases). The CDR3 length is 17 residues. The germline gives CDR1 SGDLS, CDR2 YYNGEE. V was pared by 0 bases and J by 0 bases, with 12 bases between. The CDR3 nucleotides are TGTGCCAGCAGCGTAGGGTGGGGCAACCCGAACACCGGGGAGCTGTTTTTT. Amino acid sequence: CASSVGWGNPNTGELFF.

The rearrangement uses TRBV5-1 and TRBJ1-2, with D perhaps matching TRBD1 (5 bases). Germline V CDR1 and CDR2: SGHRS, YFSETQ. The ends were cut back, 3 bases at V and 8 bases at J, with 11 bases in the middle. The CDR3 loop spans 12 amino acids. The CDR3 nucleotides read TGCGCCAGCAGCTATGGGGCTGAAGGCTACACCTTC. Translated: CASSYGAEGYTF.

The chain carries TRBV5-1 and TRBJ2-7, with D possibly matching TRBD2 (5 bases). This CDR3 is built from 17 residues. The V and J ends lost 0 bases and 1 base respectively, with 17 bases between them. Germline loops: CDR1 SGHRS, CDR2 YFSETQ. CDR3: CASSLEPTGWNSYEQYF. CDR3 sequence (DNA): TGCGCCAGCAGCTTGGAGCCAACGGGGTGGAATTCCTACGAGCAGTACTTC.

This clone was counted a single time. Other DNA sequences in the same sample also yield this CDR3. J is TRBJ1-3 and V is TRBV5-1; D gene unclear. Germline values: CDR1 SGHRS, CDR2 YFSETQ. This CDR3 comprises 16 residues. V dropped 4 bases and J dropped 4 bases, with 18 bases sitting between them. CDR3 loop: CASSLREQLEGNTIYF. The CDR3 DNA sequence: TGCGCCAGCAGCCTCCGAGAGCAACTTGAAGGAAACACCATATATTTT.

V is TRBV12-5 and J is TRBJ1-3; 8 positions match TRBD1. This CDR3 is 20 amino acids long. With V trimmed by 0 bases and J by 0 bases, 13 bases remained unmatched. The germline CDR1 and CDR2 sequences are LGHNT and FRNRAP. The CDR3 DNA sequence: TGTGCTAGTGGTTTGGTACCAAAGGGGACAGGCCTTAACTCTGGAAACACCATATATTTT. Amino acids: CASGLVPKGTGLNSGNTIYF.

The rearrangement joins TRBV6-5 to TRBJ2-7, with TRBD1 matching over 12 bases. The CDR3 has 16 residues. The J segment lost 5 bases and the V segment lost 1 base, leaving 6 bases of the junction unmatched. In germline, CDR1 is MNHEY, CDR2 SVGAGI. The CDR3 region is CASSYLGQGAPNEQYF. DNA for the CDR3: TGTGCCAGCAGTTACTTGGGACAGGGGGCTCCCAACGAGCAGTACTTC.

The chain links TRBV5-8 to TRBJ1-6; D uncertain. Deletions cut 2 bases from V and 1 base from J, with 4 bases between. From germline, CDR1 is SGHTS and CDR2 YDEGEE. This CDR3 is 14 amino acids long. The CDR3 sequence is CASSFRSYNSPLHF. In DNA, the CDR3 is TGTGCCAGCAGCTTCAGGTCCTATAATTCACCCCTCCACTTT.

The chain is built from TRBV14 and TRBJ2-7; TRBD1 matches 8 bases. The CDR3 is made up of 14 amino acids. Germline V gene data show CDR1 as SGHDN and CDR2 as FVKESK. The trim removed 5 bases at V and 4 bases at J, leaving 7 bases unmatched. CDR3 sequence (DNA): TGTGCCAGCAGCTACGGACAGGGCCCTTACGAGCAGTACTTC. Translating it yields CASSYGQGPYEQYF. Full variable domain (rest looked up from reference TRBV14 and TRBJ2-7): EAGVTQFPSHSVIEKGQTVTLRCDPISGHDNLYWYRRVMGKEIKFLLHFVKESKQDESGMPNNRFLAERTGGTYSTLKVQPAELEDSGVYFCASSYGQGPYEQYFGPGTRLTVT.

This clone was observed a handful of times. J is TRBJ2-2 and V is TRBV3-1 (or the pseudogene TRBV3-2); 12 bases align to TRBD2. The V segment lost 5 bases and the J segment 4 bases; nucleotides outside the gene matches: 5. In germline, CDR1 is LGHDT, CDR2 YNNKEL (reference sequence). The CDR3 is made up of 16 amino acids. CDR3 region: CASSGLAGSLTGELFF. In DNA form, the CDR3 reads TGTGCCAGCAGCGGACTAGCGGGGAGTCTCACCGGGGAGCTGTTTTTT.

A single count supports this clone. CDR3 sequence: CASSYFGGSYEQYF. The DNA of the CDR3 is TGTGCCAGCAGTTACTTTGGAGGGTCCTACGAGCAGTACTTC. V usage is TRBV6-5 and J usage is TRBJ2-7, with D possibly TRBD2 on 6 matching bases. V was shortened by 1 base and J by 1 base, with 8 bases between the two germline ends. The CDR3 spans 14 residues. Germline CDR1 and CDR2: MNHEY and SVGAGI.

V is TRBV4-3 and J is TRBJ2-3; tentatively, D is TRBD2 (7 bases). Germline V lookup: CDR1 LGHNA, CDR2 YSLEER. The CDR3 has 17 residues. Trimming removed 0 bases at V and 1 base at J, with 14 bases between. CDR3 nucleotides: TGCGCCAGCAGCCAAGAATGGGGGGGCGTCGGCACAGATACGCAGTATTTT. It is translated as CASSQEWGGVGTDTQYF.

The gene calls are TRBV27 and TRBJ1-2; 7 bases agree with TRBD1. After removal of 5 bases from V and 4 bases from J, the junction contained 7 bases not matched to a gene. This CDR3 is 14 amino acids long. Germline V gives CDR1 MNHEY, CDR2 SMNVEV (reference sequence). CDR3 in amino acids: CASSPTGTAYGYTF. CDR3 DNA: TGTGCCAGCAGTCCCACCGGGACAGCCTATGGCTACACCTTC.

There are a few counts of this clone. V usage is TRBV25-1 and J usage is TRBJ1-3; 12 bases map to TRBD1. The germline CDR1 and CDR2 sequences are MGHDK and SYGVNS. This CDR3 is built from 15 residues. The V segment lost 5 bases and the J segment 4 bases; nucleotides outside the gene matches: 3. CDR3 sequence (DNA): TGTGCCAGCAGTCCGGGACAGGGGGCAGGAAACACCATATATTTT. This gives the protein CASSPGQGAGNTIYF.

V gene TRBV27 combines with J gene TRBJ2-5; 10 bases agree with TRBD2. Germline assignment: CDR1 MNHEY and CDR2 SMNVEV (reference sequence). CDR3 length equals 17 residues. V shed 2 bases, J shed 4 bases, and the junction held 10 bases outside the gene matches. The CDR3 region has the DNA TGTGCCAGCAGTTTAACCAGCGGGGGGGTATTAAGAGAGACCCAGTACTTC. Translated: CASSLTSGGVLRETQYF.

The chain employs TRBV19 and TRBJ2-5; 7 bases align to TRBD2. The length of the CDR3 is 15 residues. V lost 1 base, J lost 5 bases, and 7 bases stayed unmatched. From germline, CDR1 is LNHDA and CDR2 SQIVND (reference sequence). CDR3 DNA: TGTGCCAGTAGTATAGGGGAGGGCGTTCCGGAGACCCAGTACTTC. This gives the protein CASSIGEGVPETQYF.

The chain uses TRBV28 and TRBJ1-5; possible D gene TRBD1, 6 bases. Germline V gives CDR1 MDHEN, CDR2 SYDVKM. V was cut by 10 bases and J by 3 bases, with 16 bases left in between. The CDR3 runs to 14 residues. CDR3 sequence: CAIRLDSFNQPQHF. The CDR3 DNA reads TGTGCCATCCGCCTGGACAGCTTCAATCAGCCCCAGCATTTT. The variable domain in full, with the rest retrieved from reference TRBV28 and TRBJ1-5, is DVKVTQSSRYLVKRTGEKVFLECVQDMDHENMFWYRQDPGLGLRLIYFSYDVKMKEKGDIPEGYSVSREKKERFSLILESASTNQTSMYLCAIRLDSFNQPQHFGDGTRLSIL.

This rearrangement joins TRBV16 to TRBJ2-4; maybe TRBD2 (7 bases). Trimming removed 0 bases at V and 6 bases at J, with 18 bases between. The CDR3 totals 17 residues. The V gene's germline CDR1 is KGHSY and CDR2 FQNENV. The CDR3 DNA follows: TGTGCCAGCAGCCAATCTAAGGCGGGGGCCGGGTTAAACATTCAGTACTTC. Protein: CASSQSKAGAGLNIQYF.

V and J are TRBV29-1 and TRBJ1-2; no reliable D call. Germline CDR1 and CDR2: SQVTM and ANQGSEA. The V gene lost 4 bases and the J gene lost 3 bases, with 15 bases spanning the gap. The CDR3 contains 14 residues. This CDR3 is CSVVGRLTDYGYTF. Written as DNA, the CDR3 is TGCAGCGTTGTTGGCAGATTAACCGACTATGGCTACACCTTC.

This sequence joins TRBV6-5 and TRBJ1-1; 9 positions match TRBD1. V shed 6 bases, J shed 8 bases, and the junction held 4 bases outside the gene matches. There are 12 residues in the CDR3. The germline CDR1 and CDR2 sequences are MNHEY and SVGAGI. DNA for the CDR3: TGTGCCAGCAGCGAGGGACAGGGAGAAGCTTTCTTT. It is translated as CASSEGQGEAFF.

The chain links TRBV7-9 to TRBJ2-1; D is undetermined. V dropped 5 bases and J dropped 8 bases, with 7 bases sitting between them. The CDR3 covers 11 residues. Germline assignment: CDR1 SEHNR and CDR2 FQNEAQ (reference sequence). CDR3 bases: TGTGCCAGCAGCCTTTTAGATGAGCAGTTCTTC. It encodes CASSLLDEQFF.

The rearrangement links TRBV23-1 to TRBJ2-7; D may be TRBD1 (5 bases). TRBV23-1 falls under the ORF class, with uncertain function. This CDR3 has 13 residues. The CDR3 here is CAFQGDWSYEQYF. CDR3 bases: TGCGCTTTTCAGGGCGACTGGTCCTACGAGCAGTACTTC.

The chain combines TRBV7-9 with TRBJ1-5; 8 positions match TRBD1. The CDR3 covers 15 residues. With V trimmed by 4 bases and J by 3 bases, 5 bases remained unmatched. CDR1 and CDR2 (germline): SEHNR, FQNEAQ (reference sequence). CDR3 amino acids: CASSSGDRLNQPQHF. CDR3 nucleotides: TGTGCCAGCAGCTCAGGGGACAGGCTCAATCAGCCCCAGCATTTT.

The rearrangement joins TRBV6-5 to TRBJ1-1; D gene uncertain. The V gene's germline CDR1 is MNHEY and CDR2 SVGAGI. The length of the CDR3 is 13 residues. Trimming shortened V by 0 bases and J by 2 bases, and 4 bases separated the two germline ends. The CDR3 protein is CASSYSSNTEAFF. The CDR3 DNA is TGTGCCAGCAGTTACTCGTCAAACACTGAAGCTTTCTTT.

The chain employs TRBV10-3 and TRBJ2-3; possibly TRBD2 for D (5 bases). Per the germline V gene, CDR1 is ENHRY and CDR2 is SYGVKD. CDR3 length: 12 amino acids. The V and J ends lost 3 bases and 7 bases respectively, with 8 bases between them. The CDR3 is CAISETGYTQYF. DNA for the CDR3: TGTGCCATCAGTGAAACGGGGTATACGCAGTATTTT.

The chain has TRBV4-1 and TRBJ2-1, with 10 bases aligning to TRBD1. The CDR3 runs 18 residues. The V gene's germline CDR1 is MGHRA and CDR2 YSYEKL. V was pared by 6 bases and J by 1 base, with 12 bases of the junction left unmatched. CDR3 nucleotides: TGCGCCAGCAGTCCGCAACCGACAGGGGGCTCTTCCTACAATGAGCAGTTCTTC. Its protein product is CASSPQPTGGSSYNEQFF.

The V call is TRBV5-1, the J call TRBJ1-1, with D possibly matching TRBD1 (6 bases). V was pared by 4 bases and J by 6 bases, with 13 bases between. This CDR3 comprises 13 residues. Germline V lookup: CDR1 SGHRS, CDR2 YFSETQ. The CDR3 coding sequence is TGCGCCAGCAGCAAGGGAGACAGGTCTGAAGCTTTCTTT. Protein sequence: CASSKGDRSEAFF. Filled out from reference TRBV5-1 and TRBJ1-1, the complete variable domain reads KAGVTQTPRYLIKTRGQQVTLSCSPISGHRSVSWYQQTPGQGLQFLFEYFSETQRNKGNFPGRFSGRQFSNSRSEMNVSTLELGDSALYLCASSKGDRSEAFFGQGTRLTVV.